Detailed here is one TCR beta chain. Germline CDR1 reads SEHNR; CDR2 reads FQNEAQ (reference sequence). Losses at the gene ends were 1 base for V and 9 bases for J; bases not matched to a gene: 9. The CDR3 runs 15 residues. These data belong to a study of blood T cells in healthy people across ages. Using a J-beta primer mix together with a sample-barcoded 5' primer, a second PCR was run for roughly 6 to 12 cycles. TCRdb called the 5' RACE reads again in MiXCR, with one record for every CDR3 protein. Of under 1 million distinct CDR3 sequences in the sample, under 55% were seen once. V and J are TRBV7-9 and TRBJ2-5; 9 bases line up with TRBD2. The sequence was obtained from a man aged 60 to 75 in good health. Sequenced sample: blood. The CDR3 region has the DNA TGTGCCAGCAGCTTAGTAGCGGGGGAGCCAGGGGCCCAGTACTTC. It codes for CASSLVAGEPGAQYF.